These T cell receptor beta chains were read from a single sample in a study of blood T cell repertoires in COVID-19. Measured with immunoSEQ multiplex PCR; TCRdb has only the in-frame clones, and not every one. Among fewer than 150,000 clones listed, about 90% were seen once. The sample taken for sequencing was peripheral blood. Source of these receptors: a woman aged 50 to 60 who had recovered from COVID-19. Both conserved end residues are part of each CDR3. A D gene is named only where the DNA matches it firmly. Clone size is stated in some rows and not others, as once, few, many or a class when expanded.

D	V	J	size	CDR3	DNA
TRBD1	TRBV5-1	TRBJ2-3	-	CASSLVGTGGDTQYF	TGCGCCAGCAGCTTAGTGGGGACAGGGGGAGATACGCAGTATTTT
TRBD2	TRBV20-1	TRBJ2-1	once	CSASAGGKGNEQFF	TGCAGTGCTAGTGCGGGGGGAAAGGGGAATGAGCAGTTCTTC
-	TRBV12-3/TRBV12-4	TRBJ1-1	-	CASSLGLAEAFF	TGTGCCAGCAGTTTAGGCCTAGCGGAAGCTTTCTTT
-	TRBV2	TRBJ2-7	-	CASKIGFLWEQYF	TGTGCCAGCAAGATCGGGTTCCTCTGGGAGCAGTACTTC
TRBD1	TRBV5-6	TRBJ2-5	-	CASSLVDRGEETQYF	TGTGCCAGCAGCTTGGTAGACAGGGGGGAAGAGACCCAGTACTTC
-	TRBV7-9	TRBJ2-7	-	CASSPREGAGMRNYEQYF	TGTGCCAGCAGCCCCCGCGAGGGCGCTGGGATGAGAAACTACGAGCAGTACTTC
TRBD2	TRBV3-1/TRBV3-2	TRBJ2-1	-	CASSQDHTSGQFF	TGTGCCAGCAGCCAAGATCATACTAGCGGGCAGTTCTTC
-	TRBV21-1	TRBJ2-1	-	CASSKGTAHRNEQFF	TGTGCCAGCAGCAAAGGGACAGCCCACAGGAATGAGCAGTTCTTC
-	TRBV3-1/TRBV3-2	TRBJ2-5	-	CASSRPAGGWTQYF	TGTGCCAGCAGCCGGCCGGCAGGGGGGTGGACCCAGTACTTC
-	TRBV6-6	TRBJ1-4	-	CASSFGGKLFF	TGTGCCAGCAGCTTCGGGGGGAAACTGTTTTTT
TRBD1	TRBV30	TRBJ1-4	-	CAWTPGTGVDEKLFF	TGTGCCTGGACCCCCGGGACAGGGGTGGATGAAAAACTGTTTTTT